The T cell receptor (beta chain) described here comes from a study of T cells after posttransplantation cyclophosphamide. The assay was immunoSEQ multiplex PCR, and TCRdb's table has in-frame clones only and misses some. This sample has 45,000 or so clones, with about 90% found just once. The specimen sequenced was PBMCs. The sequence came from a woman between 50 and 59 years old in good health and a related stem cell transplant donor.

CDR3 DNA: TGTGCCAGCAGCTTAACAGGCAATCAGCCCCAGCATTTT. Its translation: CASSLTGNQPQHF. The chain uses TRBV7-9 and TRBJ1-5; D remains ambiguous. Looked up from germline, CDR1 is SEHNR and CDR2 is FQNEAQ (reference sequence). V gave up 2 bases and J gave up 2 bases, with 4 bases separating them. The length of the CDR3 is 13 residues.